This is a list of T cell receptor beta chains from one sample in a study of blood T cell repertoires in COVID-19. Only in-frame clones appear in the TCRdb table, and some are missing; sequencing was by immunoSEQ multiplex PCR. This sample has 250,000 or so clones, with approximately 81% found just once. Sequencing was carried out using peripheral blood. The receptors stem from a man between 60 and 70 years old with acute or convalescent COVID-19. The CDR3 runs from the conserved cysteine through the conserved F or W. The order of the fields is V gene, clone size, CDR3 length, CDR3 protein. Clone size is shown for a subset of rows, as once, few, many or a class of expanded clone.

v_call: TRBV9
clone_size: NA
cdr3_length: 14
cdr3_aa: CASSVADRRTEAFF

v_call: TRBV10-3
clone_size: NA
cdr3_length: 11
cdr3_aa: CAISDYFEQYF

v_call: TRBV19
clone_size: NA
cdr3_length: 13
cdr3_aa: CASSMEGANVLTF

v_call: TRBV6-6
clone_size: NA
cdr3_length: 16
cdr3_aa: CASRSPLAGVRETQYF

v_call: TRBV20-1
clone_size: NA
cdr3_length: 11
cdr3_aa: CSRDRGAEAFF

v_call: TRBV28
clone_size: NA
cdr3_length: 14
cdr3_aa: CASRTGGGNEKLFF

v_call: TRBV2
clone_size: NA
cdr3_length: 15
cdr3_aa: CASRGGQGAGNTIYF

v_call: TRBV3-1/TRBV3-2
clone_size: NA
cdr3_length: 15
cdr3_aa: CASSPRDGRRYEQYF

v_call: TRBV18
clone_size: NA
cdr3_length: 11
cdr3_aa: CASSRDREAFF

v_call: TRBV11-1
clone_size: NA
cdr3_length: 11
cdr3_aa: CASSSHNEQFF

v_call: TRBV13
clone_size: NA
cdr3_length: 13
cdr3_aa: CASSLDRNSPLHF

v_call: TRBV6-5
clone_size: NA
cdr3_length: 15
cdr3_aa: CASRTGGLSTDTQYF

v_call: TRBV19
clone_size: few
cdr3_length: 15
cdr3_aa: CASSIRMGRDYGYTF

v_call: TRBV25-1
clone_size: NA
cdr3_length: 15
cdr3_aa: CASSETGGNTDEQYF

v_call: TRBV5-4
clone_size: NA
cdr3_length: 18
cdr3_aa: CASSYFGTSGGAGETQYF

v_call: TRBV6-6
clone_size: NA
cdr3_length: 15
cdr3_aa: CASSYEGRRANVLTF

v_call: TRBV10-3
clone_size: NA
cdr3_length: 16
cdr3_aa: CAIPARWREATGELFF

v_call: TRBV7-3
clone_size: NA
cdr3_length: 17
cdr3_aa: CASSLNKVGEGTGELFF

v_call: TRBV24-1
clone_size: NA
cdr3_length: 13
cdr3_aa: CATRQGSNTEAFF

v_call: TRBV5-1
clone_size: NA
cdr3_length: 16
cdr3_aa: CASSHRGGSSYNEQFF

v_call: TRBV6-6
clone_size: NA
cdr3_length: 17
cdr3_aa: CASSPTSRRDRDNEQFF

v_call: TRBV11-2
clone_size: NA
cdr3_length: 14
cdr3_aa: CASSLDRGNQPQHF